The source of this T cell receptor (beta chain) is a study of cytomegalovirus exposure and HLA in healthy donors. CDR1 and CDR2 from the germline V gene are MGHDK and SYGVNS. The CDR3 covers 13 residues. The V end lost 0 bases, the J end lost 4 bases, and 6 bases lay between the germline ends. This table comes from immunoSEQ multiplex PCR, and its TCRdb copy is limited to in-frame clones, with some not included. The table has some 130,000 clones, roughly 87% seen once; the top ten hold 1.2%. This TCR came from a woman aged 18 to 35 in good health and CMV-seronegative. The chain employs TRBV25-1 and TRBJ1-1; no definite D call. The sequenced sample consisted of PBMCs. CDR3 region: CASSEYSVTEAFF. CDR3 DNA: TGTGCCAGCAGTGAATATTCGGTCACTGAAGCTTTCTTT.